This T cell receptor (beta chain) originates from a study of radiation and T cells in renal cell carcinoma. Study summary: Nephrectomy followed 15 Gy stereotactic body radiation by 4 weeks. Regarding the study as a whole: Baseline intratumoral clonotype presence is unknown without pretreatment biopsies.

Method: immunoSEQ multiplex PCR; TCRdb's copy keeps in-frame clones and lacks some. The sample lists 70,000 or so clones; 82% were seen once. Trimming took off 8 bases at V and 7 bases at J, with 11 bases between the two ends. The CDR3 extends over 11 amino acids. The germline CDR1 and CDR2 sequences are SNHLY and FYNNEI. This clone showed up just a few times. Its specificity is not known. As for time point: blood 2 weeks post-SBRT. Treatment noted: 15 Gy SBRT to primary tumor, nephrectomy 4 weeks later. Serial blood draws occurred at baseline and 2 and 4 weeks post-SBRT. The TCR was taken from a man between 60 and 75 years old with renal cell carcinoma. The sample in question was blood, obtained from a patient whose treatment included radiotherapy and nephrectomy. This chain connects TRBV2 to TRBJ1-1, with D unresolved. CDR3 sequence reads: CASAGYFEAFF. CDR3 bases: TGTGCCAGCGCCGGGTATTTTGAAGCTTTCTTT.